The clone carrying this T cell receptor beta chain appeared once. This sample was included in a study of CD8+ T cells in alopecia areata. Regarding treatment: oral pan-JAK inhibitor, 5-10 mg twice daily. Starting from PBMCs, sorting isolated CD4+ and CD8+ T cells. cDNA prepared by RNA extraction and subsequent reverse transcription served as the template for sequencing. Clones were read by immunoSEQ multiplex PCR, and TCRdb kept only the in-frame ones, dropping some. Of approximately 170,000 clones in the sample, about 60% were seen once. This receptor was obtained from a human donor with alopecia areata. The starting material was CD4+ T cells sorted from blood, obtained at week 4, from a patient treated with tofacitinib.

The CDR3 sequence: CASSIRGGGNQPQHF. The CDR3 coding sequence is TGTGCCAGTAGTATACGCGGGGGTGGCAATCAGCCCCAGCATTTT. The rearrangement links TRBV19 to TRBJ1-5; TRBD1 might be the D (5 bases). Trimming shortened V by 2 bases and J by 2 bases, and 10 bases separated the two germline ends. Germline CDR1 and CDR2: LNHDA and SQIVND (reference sequence). There are 15 residues in the CDR3.